This T cell receptor beta chain was identified during a study of T cell responses to AZD1222 COVID-19 vaccine. Overall study findings and caveats: Among the donors, most were white British and more were female, and clonal diversity was possibly underestimated. The study found Spike-specific TCR breadth and depth rose after two AZD1222 doses.

Remarks on this clone: Its antigen remains unknown.

CDR1 GTSNPN and CDR2 SVGIG come from the germline V gene (reference sequence). The CDR3 contains 13 residues. Between the trimmed V and J ends, which lost 8 bases and 1 base, there was a span of 14 bases. The method was immunoSEQ multiplex PCR; TCRdb's version includes in-frame clones alone and lacks a portion of them. Of fewer than 200,000 clones detected, 80% to 90% appear once; the ten largest clones hold approximately 4%. The chain couples TRBV30 to TRBJ1-1; the D is unclear. The TCR was taken from an adult who received the MenACWY meningococcal vaccine as a control. This specimen was peripheral blood, taken 28 days after the second dose of the MenACWY control vaccine. The CDR3 nucleotides read TGTGCCCTTGCCTACCCCAAGAACACTGAAGCTTTCTTT. The encoded protein is CALAYPKNTEAFF.